Below, 9 T cell receptor beta chains from the same sample are listed, as sequenced in a study of cytomegalovirus exposure and HLA in healthy donors. The PCR contained 60 Vbeta and 13 Jbeta primers. Here immunoSEQ multiplex PCR was the method, and the copy in TCRdb shows in-frame clones only, minus some. The sample includes roughly 93,000 clones, 74% of them seen just once. What was sequenced was PBMCs. The receptors derive from a male donor in good health and CMV-seronegative.

V usage is TRBV27 and J usage is TRBJ1-2; 11 nucleotides line up with TRBD1. The V gene's germline CDR1 is MNHEY and CDR2 SMNVEV (reference sequence). Trimming took 8 bases from V and 5 from J; bases not matched to a gene: 4. The CDR3 loop spans 13 amino acids. CDR3 sequence (DNA): TGTGCCAGCGGGACAGGGGGTGGGTATGGCTACACCTTC. This sequence encodes CASGTGGGYGYTF.

CDR3 in amino acids: CAISRPRLAGETDTQYF. DNA for the CDR3: TGTGCCATCAGCCGTCCCAGACTAGCGGGAGAGACAGATACGCAGTATTTT. This chain uses TRBV10-3 with TRBJ2-3, with 12 bases fitting TRBD2. The germline gives CDR1 ENHRY, CDR2 SYGVKD. Trimming took 6 bases from V and 3 from J; bases not matched to a gene: 10. The CDR3 runs to 17 residues.

The sample holds a few counts of this clone. The V and J genes are TRBV7-2 and TRBJ2-2; a possible D gene is TRBD2 (6 bases). Trimming removed 0 bases from V and 5 bases from J, with 7 bases in between. The CDR3 extends over 14 amino acids. Germline V gives CDR1 SGHTA, CDR2 FQGNSA. This chain's CDR3 is CASSLAGRTGELFF. In DNA, the CDR3 is TGTGCCAGCAGCTTAGCCGGGAGAACCGGGGAGCTGTTTTTT.

This clone was seen a handful of times. This chain connects TRBV5-6 to TRBJ1-1; tentative D call: TRBD1 (6 bases). Germline CDR1 SGHDT, CDR2 YYEEEE. V lost 3 bases to trimming and J lost 4 bases, with 16 bases between them. CDR3 length: 15 amino acids. CDR3 in DNA: TGTGCCAGCAGCTCGCATGGTAGGGGGGGCACTGAAGCTTTCTTT. Encoded protein: CASSSHGRGGTEAFF.

The rearrangement links TRBV2 to TRBJ2-3, with TRBD2 matching over 9 bases. The CDR3 sequence is 14 residues long. V was pared by 5 bases and J by 6 bases, with 6 bases of the junction left unmatched. Germline V CDR1 and CDR2: SNHLY, FYNNEI. The DNA of the CDR3 is TGTGCCAGCAGTTCGGGACTAGCTACGGATACGCAGTATTTT. Protein: CASSSGLATDTQYF.

The CDR3 loop is CASTTHWGPGLGNYEQYF. DNA of the CDR3: TGTGCCAGCACCACTCATTGGGGTCCGGGACTAGGAAACTACGAGCAGTACTTC. This sequence joins TRBV7-6 and TRBJ2-7, with 8 bases lining up with TRBD2. V lost 7 bases and J lost 3; bases outside the gene matches: 20. Germline lookup yields CDR1 SGHVS and CDR2 FNYEAQ. The CDR3 runs to 18 residues.

The rearrangement links TRBV6-5 to TRBJ1-2; TRBD1 matches 7 bases. J was trimmed by 6 bases and V by 5 bases; bases with no gene match: 12. Germline V CDR1 and CDR2: MNHEY, SVGAGI. The CDR3 spans 15 residues. This CDR3 is CASSRPGGGPDGYTF. The CDR3 region has the DNA TGTGCCAGCAGTCGTCCAGGGGGAGGTCCTGATGGCTACACCTTC.

This chain links TRBV19 with TRBJ2-7; TRBD2 might be the D (6 bases). V lost 6 bases and J 3 bases, leaving 18 bases between the germline ends. Germline CDR1 reads LNHDA; CDR2 reads SQIVND (reference sequence). This CDR3 region has 15 residues. CDR3 in amino acids: CASRRRGGVLYEQYF. DNA of the CDR3: TGTGCCAGTAGGCGGCGGGGTGGTGTTCTCTACGAGCAGTACTTC.

The chain uses TRBV5-1 and TRBJ2-1; D not resolved. The V end lost 3 bases, the J end lost 0 bases, and 10 bases lay between the germline ends. From germline, CDR1 is SGHRS and CDR2 YFSETQ. The CDR3 is 15 residues long. CDR3 coding DNA: TGCGCCAGCAGCTCCCGTATTAGCTCCTACAATGAGCAGTTCTTC. Translated: CASSSRISSYNEQFF.